These 14 T cell receptor beta chains were all obtained from the same sample, sequenced in a study of OX40 agonist ivuxolimab in advanced cancers. Assay: immunoSEQ multiplex PCR; the TCRdb copy retains only in-frame clones and omits some. The sample contains tens of thousands of clones, 87% of which appear only once. Source: CD4+ or CD8+ T cells sorted from blood, taken in a trial of the OX40 agonist ivuxolimab. These TCRs come from an adult with an advanced solid tumor such as melanoma, head and neck, liver or kidney cancer.

This chain links TRBV18 with TRBJ1-4; no firm D call. Germline CDR1 KGHSH, CDR2 LQKENI. Trimming left V 0 bases short and J 6 bases short, with 11 bases between. The CDR3 is made up of 15 amino acids. DNA of the CDR3: TGTGCCAGCTCACCACCGTCAGCCGTTCATGAAAAACTGTTTTTT. Encoded protein: CASSPPSAVHEKLFF.

This clone was counted only a few times. The chain links TRBV6-1 to TRBJ2-1; 9 bases agree with TRBD2. Germline values: CDR1 MNHNS, CDR2 SASEGT. V was clipped by 6 bases and J by 4 bases; unmatched bases: 4. This CDR3 has 14 residues. CDR3 in amino acids: CASRKLAGYNEQFF. In DNA form, the CDR3 reads TGTGCCAGCAGAAAGCTAGCGGGATACAATGAGCAGTTCTTC.

V is TRBV2 and J is TRBJ2-1, with 14 bases fitting TRBD2. Per germline, CDR1 SNHLY and CDR2 FYNNEI. This CDR3 has 16 amino acids. With V trimmed by 5 bases and J by 8 bases, 8 bases remained unmatched. The CDR3 DNA is TGTGCCAGCAGTAAGGGACTAGCGGGAGAAATCGATGAGCAGTTCTTC. This translates into CASSKGLAGEIDEQFF.

V and J are TRBV19 and TRBJ2-2; TRBD2 matches 10 bases. The CDR3 loop spans 17 amino acids. The V and J ends lost 5 bases and 6 bases, in that order; junction bases with no gene match: 12. CDR1 is LNHDA, CDR2 SQIVND, per germline (reference sequence). The CDR3 DNA reads as TGTGCCAGTAGTCCCCCGCCCAGCGGGAGGGGCGCCGGGGAGCTGTTTTTT. Translation gives CASSPPPSGRGAGELFF. Filled out from reference TRBV19 and TRBJ2-2, the complete variable domain reads DGGITQSPKYLFRKEGQNVTLSCEQNLNHDAMYWYRQDPGQGLRLIYYSQIVNDFQKGDIAEGYSVSREKKESFPLTVTSAQKNPTAFYLCASSPPPSGRGAGELFFGEGSRLTVL.

The chain carries TRBV6-5 and TRBJ2-1; D gene uncertain. Trimming took 4 bases from V and 4 from J, leaving 2 bases between them. CDR3 length: 11 amino acids. Germline CDR1 reads MNHEY; CDR2 reads SVGAGI. CDR3 in DNA: TGTGCCAGCAGTTTTTACAATGAGCAGTTCTTC. Translating it yields CASSFYNEQFF.

The chain uses TRBV5-4 and TRBJ2-3; maybe TRBD1 (6 bases). Trimming removed 1 base from V and 1 base from J, with 10 bases in between. Germline V gene sequence: CDR1 SGHNT, CDR2 YYREEE (reference sequence). The CDR3 is 15 residues long. CDR3 sequence: CASSLREGGTDTQYF. CDR3 DNA sequence: TGTGCCAGCAGCTTGAGAGAGGGGGGCACAGATACGCAGTATTTT.

The chain uses TRBV10-3 and TRBJ2-1; 8 bases line up with TRBD1. Germline loops: CDR1 ENHRY, CDR2 SYGVKD. V gave up 4 bases and J gave up 4 bases; unmatched junction bases: 3. This CDR3 has 14 amino acids. This CDR3 is CAISGTGSYNEQFF. CDR3 nucleotides: TGTGCCATCAGTGGGACAGGGTCGTACAATGAGCAGTTCTTC.

This clone has just one count. This chain links TRBV19 with TRBJ2-5, with a tentative D call TRBD1 (6 bases). The CDR3 is 13 amino acids. Germline CDR1 reads LNHDA; CDR2 reads SQIVND (reference sequence). Trimming removed 4 bases at V and 1 base at J, with 7 bases between. CDR3 region: CASSTTGQETQYF. DNA for the CDR3: TGTGCCAGTAGTACGACAGGCCAAGAGACCCAGTACTTC. Supplemented by reference TRBV19 and TRBJ2-5, the full variable domain reads DGGITQSPKYLFRKEGQNVTLSCEQNLNHDAMYWYRQDPGQGLRLIYYSQIVNDFQKGDIAEGYSVSREKKESFPLTVTSAQKNPTAFYLCASSTTGQETQYFGPGTRLLVL.

This clone was recorded a few times. V gene TRBV5-1 combines with J gene TRBJ1-1; 8 nucleotides match TRBD1. Germline CDR1 reads SGHRS; CDR2 reads YFSETQ. Trimming at V came to 4 bases and at J to 8 bases, leaving 13 bases not matched to a gene. The length of the CDR3 is 15 residues. The CDR3 loop is CASSSGQGAWVEAFF. CDR3 bases: TGCGCCAGCAGCAGCGGGCAGGGGGCTTGGGTAGAAGCTTTCTTT. The full variable domain, its missing parts supplied by reference TRBV5-1 and TRBJ1-1, is KAGVTQTPRYLIKTRGQQVTLSCSPISGHRSVSWYQQTPGQGLQFLFEYFSETQRNKGNFPGRFSGRQFSNSRSEMNVSTLELGDSALYLCASSSGQGAWVEAFFGQGTRLTVV.

This rearrangement joins TRBV19 to TRBJ1-2; no clear D gene. CDR1 is LNHDA, CDR2 SQIVND, per germline (reference sequence). V lost 1 base and J 4 bases, leaving 7 bases between the germline ends. CDR3 length: 13 residues. The CDR3 is CASSIAGFYGYTF. The CDR3 DNA reads TGTGCCAGTAGTATAGCAGGATTCTATGGCTACACCTTC.

The genes are TRBV28 and TRBJ2-7; TRBD1 matches 8 bases. V trimming: 5 bases; J trimming: 2 bases; junction bases outside the gene matches: 8. The CDR3 sequence is 15 residues long. Germline CDR1 and CDR2: MDHEN and SYDVKM. The CDR3 DNA follows: TGTGCCAGCAGTCTGCCGCAGGGGGCCACCTACGAGCAGTACTTC. Its protein is CASSLPQGATYEQYF.

Concerning this clone itself: A junction boundary mismatches the germline segment, possibly from a read error. The chain has TRBV7-7 and TRBJ2-5, with D possibly matching TRBD1 (5 bases). The CDR3 contains 13 residues. CDR1 and CDR2 from the germline V gene are SSHAT and FNYEAQ (reference sequence). The CDR3 DNA follows: TGTGCTAGCAGCTTCTCCAGGGAAGAGACCCAGTACTTC. It yields the protein CASSFSREETQYF.

J is TRBJ2-5 and V is TRBV28; no reliable D call. Deletions cut 4 bases from V and 2 bases from J, with 11 bases between. Germline CDR1 is MDHEN and CDR2 is SYDVKM. The CDR3 consists of 14 residues. In DNA form, the CDR3 reads TGTGCCAGCAGTTCTGGGCCACCTCAAGAGACCCAGTACTTC. Its protein product is CASSSGPPQETQYF.

This chain connects TRBV19 to TRBJ1-2; D may be TRBD1 (6 bases). This CDR3 has 14 residues. Trimming took 7 bases from V and 5 from J, leaving 17 bases between them. Germline loops: CDR1 LNHDA, CDR2 SQIVND (reference sequence). CDR3 coding DNA: TGTGCCAGTACGAGGCAGGGGCCGCTTTATGGCTACACCTTC. It is translated as CASTRQGPLYGYTF.